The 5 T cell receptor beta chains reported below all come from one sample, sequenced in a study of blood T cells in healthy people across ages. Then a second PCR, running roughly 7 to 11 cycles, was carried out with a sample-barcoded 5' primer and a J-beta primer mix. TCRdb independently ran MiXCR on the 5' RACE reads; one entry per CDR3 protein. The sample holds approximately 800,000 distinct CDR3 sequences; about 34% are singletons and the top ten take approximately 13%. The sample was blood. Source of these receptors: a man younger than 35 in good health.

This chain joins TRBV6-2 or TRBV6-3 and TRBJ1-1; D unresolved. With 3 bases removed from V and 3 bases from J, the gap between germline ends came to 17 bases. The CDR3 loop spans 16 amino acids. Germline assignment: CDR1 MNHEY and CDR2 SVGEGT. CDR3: CASSYPPGDGDTEAFF. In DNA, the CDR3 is TGTGCCAGCAGTTATCCTCCCGGGGATGGGGACACTGAAGCTTTCTTT.

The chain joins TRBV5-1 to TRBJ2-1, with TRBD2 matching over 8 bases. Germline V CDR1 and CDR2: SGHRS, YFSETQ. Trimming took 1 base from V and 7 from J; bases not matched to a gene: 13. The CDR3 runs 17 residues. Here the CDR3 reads CASSLQPGLGAWNEQFF. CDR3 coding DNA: TGCGCCAGCAGCTTGCAGCCGGGACTAGGGGCTTGGAATGAGCAGTTCTTC.

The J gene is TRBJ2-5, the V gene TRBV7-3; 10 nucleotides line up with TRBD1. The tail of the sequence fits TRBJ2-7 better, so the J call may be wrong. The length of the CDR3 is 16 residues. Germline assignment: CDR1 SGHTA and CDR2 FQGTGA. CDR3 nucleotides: TGTGCCAGCAGCTTAACGACAGGGGGCAGGTCTTACGAGCAGTACTTC. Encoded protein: CASSLTTGGRSYEQYF.

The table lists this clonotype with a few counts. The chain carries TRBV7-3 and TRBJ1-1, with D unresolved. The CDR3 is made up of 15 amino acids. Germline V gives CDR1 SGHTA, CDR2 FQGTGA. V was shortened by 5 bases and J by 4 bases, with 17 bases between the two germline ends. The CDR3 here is CASSPSREGSTEAFF. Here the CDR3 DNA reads TGTGCCAGCAGCCCCAGTCGGGAGGGTAGCACTGAAGCTTTCTTT.

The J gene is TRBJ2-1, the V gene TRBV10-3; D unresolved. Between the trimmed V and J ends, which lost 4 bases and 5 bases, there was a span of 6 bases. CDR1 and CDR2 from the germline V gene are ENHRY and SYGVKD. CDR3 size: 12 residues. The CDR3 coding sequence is TGTGCCATCAGTGTTGGGAACAATGAGCAGTTCTTC. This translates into CAISVGNNEQFF.